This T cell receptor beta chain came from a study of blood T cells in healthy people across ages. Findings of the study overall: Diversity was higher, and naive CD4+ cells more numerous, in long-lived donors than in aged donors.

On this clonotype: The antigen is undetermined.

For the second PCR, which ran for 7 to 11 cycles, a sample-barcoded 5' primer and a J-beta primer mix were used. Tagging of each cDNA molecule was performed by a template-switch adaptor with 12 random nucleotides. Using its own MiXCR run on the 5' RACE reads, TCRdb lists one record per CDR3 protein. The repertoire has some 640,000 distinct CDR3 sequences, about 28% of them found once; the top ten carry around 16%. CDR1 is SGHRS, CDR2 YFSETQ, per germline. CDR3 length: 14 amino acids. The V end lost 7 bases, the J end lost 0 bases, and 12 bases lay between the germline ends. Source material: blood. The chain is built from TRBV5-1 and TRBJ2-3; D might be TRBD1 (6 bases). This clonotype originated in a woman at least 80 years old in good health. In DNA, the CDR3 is TGCGCCAGCGCAGGGGTTACTAGCACAGATACGCAGTATTTT. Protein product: CASAGVTSTDTQYF.